This entry lists 23 T cell receptor beta chains sequenced from one sample in a study of human T cells and chemical hapten exposure. TCRdb itself ran the RACE reads through MiXCR, one entry per CDR3 protein. The sample holds approximately 320,000 distinct CDR3 sequences, roughly 6% seen once. As to time point: pre-sensitization, week 0. The treatment denotes: therapeutic diphenylcyclopropenone sensitization with weekly scalp DPC. The sequences come from whole blood, collected in connection with sensitization to the hapten diphenylcyclopropenone (DPC). The receptors here all came from a woman between 18 and 29 years old with alopecia areata. Some clones in this sample may be carry-over from other donors' samples.

The sample holds a few counts of this clonotype. This chain joins TRBV7-2 and TRBJ1-1, with D perhaps matching TRBD1 (5 bases). The CDR3 contains 14 residues. Germline CDR1 is SGHTA and CDR2 is FQGNSA. V gave up 4 bases and J gave up 6 bases, with 15 bases separating them. DNA of the CDR3: TGTGCCAGCAGCTCCCATACGGGGACCGCTGAAGCTTTCTTT. Protein: CASSSHTGTAEAFF.

This clonotype was picked up a small number of times. V usage is TRBV5-1 and J usage is TRBJ2-6; D uncertain. Germline CDR1 SGHRS, CDR2 YFSETQ. V lost 4 bases and J 0 bases, leaving 8 bases between the germline ends. This CDR3 contains 15 residues. CDR3 sequence reads: CASSADGSGANVLTF. Here the CDR3 DNA reads TGCGCCAGCAGCGCGGACGGCTCTGGGGCCAACGTCCTGACTTTC.

This rearrangement joins TRBV6-2 or TRBV6-3 to TRBJ2-7, with 7 bases lining up with TRBD1. Per the germline V gene, CDR1 is MNHEY and CDR2 is SVGEGT. CDR3 length: 16 amino acids. With 6 bases clipped from V and 0 bases from J, the junction kept 11 bases outside the gene matches. The CDR3: CASSLEGGSSSYEQYF. The CDR3 nucleotides read TGTGCCAGCAGCCTAGAAGGGGGCTCCAGCTCCTACGAGCAGTACTTC.

This clonotype was seen at least ten times. The chain combines TRBV3-1 with TRBJ2-5; 9 bases line up with TRBD2. The J segment lost 5 bases and the V segment lost 0 bases, leaving 10 bases of the junction unmatched. In germline, CDR1 is LGHDT, CDR2 YNNKEL (reference sequence). The CDR3 totals 17 residues. The CDR3 here is CASSQDSSGALPETQYF. In DNA, the CDR3 is TGTGCCAGCAGCCAAGATTCTAGCGGGGCTCTTCCGGAGACCCAGTACTTC.

The chain's CDR3 is CASSLLPFGQGTNEKLFF. In DNA form, the CDR3 reads TGTGCCAGCAGCTTATTACCGTTCGGACAGGGAACTAATGAAAAACTGTTTTTT. The genes are TRBV7-9 and TRBJ1-4; TRBD1 matches at 8 bases. J gave up 1 base and V 2 bases, and 9 bases lay outside the gene matches. The CDR3 has 18 residues. Germline CDR1 SEHNR, CDR2 FQNEAQ (reference sequence).

The chain links TRBV3-1 to TRBJ2-7; D is perhaps TRBD1 (6 bases). The CDR3 sequence is 14 residues long. V lost 0 bases and J 9 bases, leaving 15 bases between the germline ends. Germline values: CDR1 LGHDT, CDR2 YNNKEL (reference sequence). CDR3 sequence (DNA): TGTGCCAGCAGCCAAGATTCAGCAGGGGCCGCGCAGTACTTC. Residues: CASSQDSAGAAQYF.

This clonotype has a count of ten or more. The rearrangement joins TRBV6-6 to TRBJ2-2, with a weak D call TRBD2 (9 bases). Germline CDR1 is MNHNY and CDR2 is SVGAGI (reference sequence). The V gene lost 4 bases and the J gene lost 3 bases, with 18 bases spanning the gap. This CDR3 contains 17 residues. This CDR3 is CASSFYSGGQDTGELFF. The CDR3 DNA reads as TGTGCCAGCAGTTTTTATAGCGGGGGACAGGACACCGGGGAGCTGTTTTTT.

This clonotype was seen a few times. V is TRBV27 and J is TRBJ2-6; possible D gene TRBD2, 7 bases. Germline values: CDR1 MNHEY, CDR2 SMNVEV (reference sequence). The CDR3 is 16 residues long. V shed 5 bases and J shed 2 bases, with 13 bases lying between them. The CDR3 loop reads CASSPLGGPGANVLTF. The CDR3 DNA follows: TGTGCCAGCAGTCCGTTGGGGGGGCCTGGGGCCAACGTCCTGACTTTC.

This clonotype was detected ten times or more. The CDR3 sequence: CASMTRRDYGYTF. As DNA, the CDR3 is TGTGCCAGCATGACCAGGAGGGACTATGGCTACACCTTC. V gene TRBV6-2 or TRBV6-3 combines with J gene TRBJ1-2; D gene ambiguous. The germline CDR1 and CDR2 sequences are MNHEY and SVGEGT. V lost 7 bases to trimming and J lost 3 bases, with 12 bases between them. The CDR3 covers 13 residues.

In its sample, this clonotype was seen a few times. V gene TRBV7-2 combines with J gene TRBJ2-7; 7 positions agree with TRBD1. CDR1 is SGHTA, CDR2 FQGNSA, per germline. This CDR3 is built from 15 residues. J was trimmed by 11 bases and V by 3 bases; bases with no gene match: 16. This chain's CDR3 is CASSLYNRGKGQEYF. CDR3 coding DNA: TGTGCCAGCAGCTTGTACAACCGGGGCAAAGGACAGGAGTACTTC.

The table lists this clonotype with many counts. This chain connects TRBV7-2 to TRBJ1-3; D is uncertain. V dropped 0 bases and J dropped 0 bases, with 9 bases sitting between them. This CDR3 spans 16 amino acids. Germline CDR1 reads SGHTA; CDR2 reads FQGNSA. The CDR3 DNA is TGTGCCAGCAGCTTAGCTCCTGATTACTCTGGAAACACCATATATTTT. This codes for CASSLAPDYSGNTIYF.

Many counts were recorded for this clonotype. The J gene is TRBJ2-5, the V gene TRBV6-6; D remains ambiguous. V lost 6 bases and J lost 5, with 7 bases in between. Germline V gene sequence: CDR1 MNHNY, CDR2 SVGAGI (reference sequence). The CDR3 extends over 11 amino acids. This CDR3 reads CASSRAETQYF. Written as DNA, the CDR3 is TGTGCCAGCAGCCGGGCGGAGACCCAGTACTTC.

The chain is built from TRBV6-5 and TRBJ1-2, with TRBD1 matching 9 bases. Germline loops: CDR1 MNHEY, CDR2 SVGAGI. The CDR3 extends over 14 amino acids. Trimming removed 5 bases from V and 6 bases from J; junction bases left unmatched: 7. CDR3 nucleotides: TGTGCCAGCAGTCCCGGGACAGGGTACCATGGCTACACCTTC. This sequence encodes CASSPGTGYHGYTF.

This clonotype was found many times. The chain combines TRBV5-1 with TRBJ1-1; TRBD1 aligns across 7 bases. CDR3 length: 14 amino acids. Trimming removed 1 base from V and 4 bases from J; junction bases left unmatched: 4. Per the germline V gene, CDR1 is SGHRS and CDR2 is YFSETQ. The CDR3 reads CASSLNRDSTEAFF. CDR3 DNA: TGCGCCAGCAGCTTGAACAGGGACAGCACTGAAGCTTTCTTT.

The genes are TRBV6-1 and TRBJ2-3; 7 nucleotides line up with TRBD1. CDR1 and CDR2 from the germline V gene are MNHNS and SASEGT. The J segment lost 4 bases and the V segment lost 3 bases, leaving 7 bases of the junction unmatched. The CDR3 is made up of 15 amino acids. In DNA form, the CDR3 reads TGTGCCAGCAGTGATTGGCAGGGGGATTCAGATACGCAGTATTTT. Protein product: CASSDWQGDSDTQYF.

This clonotype was found a few times. The chain couples TRBV20-1 to TRBJ2-2, with a possible D match to TRBD1 (5 bases). CDR1 DFQATT and CDR2 SNEGSKA come from the germline V gene (reference sequence). Trimming pared 1 base from V and 0 bases from J, leaving 12 bases between. CDR3 length: 16 residues. The CDR3 loop reads CSARVAGQANTGELFF. The CDR3 bases are TGCAGTGCTAGAGTAGCCGGACAAGCGAACACCGGGGAGCTGTTTTTT.

The chain links TRBV6-1 to TRBJ2-5; TRBD1 is a possible D gene (5 bases). The length of the CDR3 is 16 residues. Trimming cost V 5 bases and J 4 bases, with 20 bases left between them. Germline values: CDR1 MNHNS, CDR2 SASEGT. The DNA for the CDR3 is TGTGCCAGCAGTTCCTCAGGGTCTTCAGGACGAGAGACCCAGTACTTC. This translates into CASSSSGSSGRETQYF.

The chain couples TRBV7-8 to TRBJ2-5, with 9 bases that match TRBD1. This CDR3 has 13 residues. The ends lost 5 bases at V and 6 bases at J; junction bases unmatched: 4. Germline V gene sequence: CDR1 SGHVS, CDR2 FQNEAQ. The CDR3 here is CASSPQGAKTQYF. CDR3 coding DNA: TGTGCCAGCAGCCCACAGGGGGCAAAGACCCAGTACTTC. The variable domain in full, with the rest retrieved from reference TRBV7-8 and TRBJ2-5, is GAGVSQSPRYKVAKRGQDVALRCDPISGHVSLFWYQQALGQGPEFLTYFQNEAQLDKSGLPSDRFFAERPEGSVSTLKIQRTQQEDSAVYLCASSPQGAKTQYFGPGTRLLVL.

The rearrangement joins TRBV6-2 or TRBV6-3 to TRBJ2-3; 9 nucleotides align to TRBD2. V lost 5 bases and J lost 3; bases outside the gene matches: 9. Germline CDR1 is MNHEY and CDR2 is SVGEGT. The CDR3 is 16 amino acids. The DNA for the CDR3 is TGTGCCAGCAGTGCCCTAACGGGACTAGCAACAGATACGCAGTATTTT. Translating gives CASSALTGLATDTQYF.

In this sample, this clonotype turned up a few times. The chain employs TRBV6-2 or TRBV6-3 and TRBJ2-7; no clear D gene. Trimming stripped 0 bases from V and 4 bases from J, with 7 bases between. Germline assignment: CDR1 MNHEY and CDR2 SVGEGT. The length of the CDR3 is 13 residues. The CDR3 region is CASSYSRTYEQYF. CDR3 nucleotides: TGTGCCAGCAGTTACTCCCGGACGTACGAGCAGTACTTC.

This chain links TRBV12-3 or TRBV12-4 with TRBJ1-2; D gene uncertain. The CDR3 length is 13 residues. V was shortened by 7 bases and J by 0 bases, with 9 bases between the two germline ends. CDR3 residues: CASTQRSNYGYTF. Here the CDR3 DNA reads TGTGCCAGCACTCAGAGGTCTAACTATGGCTACACCTTC.

This clonotype occurred many times. The CDR3 DNA is TGTGCCAGCAGCCCAACAGGTGGAGCTAACTATGGCTACACCTTC. Amino acids: CASSPTGGANYGYTF. The chain couples TRBV7-2 to TRBJ1-2; tentative D call: TRBD1 (5 bases). The germline V gene has CDR1 SGHTA and CDR2 FQGNSA. The CDR3 is made up of 15 amino acids. V was clipped by 5 bases and J by 0 bases, with 13 bases between them.

The chain employs TRBV6-1 and TRBJ1-2; 9 bases agree with TRBD1. The germline V gene has CDR1 MNHNS and CDR2 SASEGT. After removal of 4 bases from V and 3 bases from J, the junction contained 3 bases not matched to a gene. The CDR3 contains 14 residues. The CDR3 region is CASSATGGHYGYTF. CDR3 sequence (DNA): TGTGCCAGCAGTGCTACAGGGGGCCACTATGGCTACACCTTC.